This passage covers 3 T cell receptor beta chains from one sample sequenced in a study of blood T cells in healthy people across ages. Combining a sample-barcoded 5' primer with a J-beta primer mix, a second PCR ran for 7 to 11 cycles. Using its own MiXCR run on the 5' RACE reads, TCRdb lists one record per CDR3 protein. The data hold some 1.6 million distinct CDR3 sequences, with roughly 32% observed a single time. The sample was blood. These receptors all stem from a woman in her twenties or thirties in good health.

The J gene is TRBJ1-2, the V gene TRBV15; TRBD1 agrees at 7 bases. Germline CDR1 reads LNHNV; CDR2 reads YYDKDF (reference sequence). This CDR3 has 14 residues. V was clipped by 3 bases and J by 4 bases; unmatched bases: 5. In nucleotides, the CDR3 is TGTGCCACCAGCAGGCAGGGGGGCACCTATGGCTACACCTTC. Translating it yields CATSRQGGTYGYTF.

The chain employs TRBV5-6 and TRBJ2-1, with 7 bases identical to TRBD2. CDR3 length: 15 residues. J was trimmed by 9 bases and V by 3 bases; bases with no gene match: 12. Germline CDR1 reads SGHDT; CDR2 reads YYEEEE. In nucleotides, the CDR3 is TGTGCCAGCAGCTACGAGCGGGGAGGGGTTGGTGAGCAGTTCTTC. Translating gives CASSYERGGVGEQFF.

This clonotype was counted a few times. The chain employs TRBV4-1 and TRBJ2-7; D uncertain. The germline V gene encodes CDR1 MGHRA and CDR2 YSYEKL. Trimming took off 1 base at V and 2 bases at J, with 12 bases between the two ends. The CDR3 runs to 15 residues. This CDR3 reads CASSQGEGSTYEQYF. DNA of the CDR3: TGCGCCAGCAGCCAAGGGGAAGGGTCAACCTACGAGCAGTACTTC.